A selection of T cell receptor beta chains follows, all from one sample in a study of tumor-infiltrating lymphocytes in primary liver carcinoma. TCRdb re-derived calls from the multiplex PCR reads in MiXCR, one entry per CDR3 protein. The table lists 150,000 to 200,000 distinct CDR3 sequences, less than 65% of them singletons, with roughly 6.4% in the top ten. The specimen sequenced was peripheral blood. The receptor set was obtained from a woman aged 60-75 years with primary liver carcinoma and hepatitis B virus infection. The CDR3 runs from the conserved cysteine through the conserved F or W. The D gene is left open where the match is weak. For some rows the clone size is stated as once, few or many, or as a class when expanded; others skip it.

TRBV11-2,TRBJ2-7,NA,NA,TGTGCCAGCAGCTTAGGCTGGTTATCCTACGAGCAGTACTTC,CASSLGWLSYEQYF
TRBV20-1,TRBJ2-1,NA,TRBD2,TGCAGTGCTGGGGGGACTATACCCAACAACGAGCAGTTCTTC,CSAGGTIPNNEQFF
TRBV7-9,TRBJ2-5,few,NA,TGTGCCAGCAGCTTAGGGGTCCGACCAGACTTC,CASSLGVRPDF
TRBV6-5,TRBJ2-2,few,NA,TGTGCCAGCAGAAAAGAGGGGGCCGGGGAGCTGTTTTTT,CASRKEGAGELFF
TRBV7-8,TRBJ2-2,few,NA,TGTGCCAGCAGCTTTGGGGGCGAGGGCGGGGAGCTGTTTTTT,CASSFGGEGGELFF
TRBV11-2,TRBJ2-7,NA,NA,TGTGCCAGCAGCATAGCGGCGGGTAGCTCCTACGAGCAGTGCTTC,CASSIAAGSSYEQCF
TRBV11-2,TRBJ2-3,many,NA,TGTGCCAGCAGCTTAGTTGCTAGGTCCACAGATACGCAGTATTTT,CASSLVARSTDTQYF
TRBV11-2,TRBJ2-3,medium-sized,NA,TGTGCCAGCAGCTTACAGGGAACAGATACGCAGTATTTT,CASSLQGTDTQYF
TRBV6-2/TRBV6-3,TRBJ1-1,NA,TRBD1,TGTGACAGCACTGACAGGGAGAACACTGAAGCTTTCTTT,CDSTDRENTEAFF
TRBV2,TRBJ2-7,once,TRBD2,TGTGCCAGCAGTGCCGGGACTAGCGAGACTTACGAGCAGTACTTC,CASSAGTSETYEQYF
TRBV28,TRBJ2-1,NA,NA,TGTGCCAGCAGTATCAGTTTTGACTTCGGGGACTCATACAATGAGCAGTTCTTC,CASSISFDFGDSYNEQFF
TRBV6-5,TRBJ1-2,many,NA,TGTGCCAGCAGGGGGGCAGAGCGACCTAACTATGGCTACACCTTC,CASRGAERPNYGYTF
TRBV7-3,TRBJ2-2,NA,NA,TGTGCCAGCAGCCCCCAGGGGGGGGAGAACACCGGGGAGCTGTTTTTT,CASSPQGGENTGELFF
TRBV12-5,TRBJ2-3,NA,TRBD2,TGTGCTAGTGGTTTGGTCAACCATGGACTAGCGGGAGCAGATACGCAGTATTTT,CASGLVNHGLAGADTQYF
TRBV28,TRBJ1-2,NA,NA,TGTGCCAGCAGCTACCCCCTGCTCACCAACTATGGCTACACCTTC,CASSYPLLTNYGYTF
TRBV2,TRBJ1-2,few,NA,TGTGCCAGCAGTGATTTGCGGTTGGGTGGCTACACCTTC,CASSDLRLGGYTF
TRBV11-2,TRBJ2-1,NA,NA,TGTGCCAGCAGCTTAGTCCTGAGCTCCTACATTGAGCAGTCCTTC,CASSLVLSSYIEQSF
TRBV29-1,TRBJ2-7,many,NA,TGCAGCGTTGAAGATGGGGGGTCCTACGAGCAGTACTTC,CSVEDGGSYEQYF
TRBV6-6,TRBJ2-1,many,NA,TGTGCCAGCAGGACTGACAGGACCTTGGATGAGCAGTTCTTC,CASRTDRTLDEQFF
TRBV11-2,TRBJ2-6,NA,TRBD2,TGTGCCAGGAGTTCCAGCGGGAGGGTTGGGGCCAACGTCCTGACTTTC,CARSSSGRVGANVLTF
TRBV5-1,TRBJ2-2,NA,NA,TGCGCCAGCAGCCCCCTAATTTCGCGGGGGACAGGGAACACCGGGGAGCTGTTTTTT,CASSPLISRGTGNTGELFF
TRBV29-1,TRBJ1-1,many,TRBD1,TGCAGCGGACTACAGGGGGGTAGGCCTGAAGCTTTCTTT,CSGLQGGRPEAFF
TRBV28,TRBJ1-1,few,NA,TGTGCCAGCGGCAGACCCTCGGTCACTGAAGCTTTCTTT,CASGRPSVTEAFF
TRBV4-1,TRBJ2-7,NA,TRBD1,TGCGCCAGCCGCCAGGGGGACATCTCCTACGAGCCGTACTTC,CASRQGDISYEPYF
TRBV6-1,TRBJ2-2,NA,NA,TGTGCCAGCAGTGACGGTAGCCAAACTAACACCGGGGAGCTGTTTTTT,CASSDGSQTNTGELFF
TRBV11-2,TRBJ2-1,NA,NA,TGTACCAGCAGCTTAGAAGGGGGAGAGGTCAATGAGCAGTTCTTC,CTSSLEGGEVNEQFF
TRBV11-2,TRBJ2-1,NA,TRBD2,TGTACCAGCAGCTTAACTAGCGGGAGGACGTACAATGAGCAGTTCTTC,CTSSLTSGRTYNEQFF
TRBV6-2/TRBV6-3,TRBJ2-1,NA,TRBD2,TGTGCCAGCAGACGATTAGGACTAGCGGGGTTACAGAGCTCCTACAATGAGCAGTTCTTC,CASRRLGLAGLQSSYNEQFF
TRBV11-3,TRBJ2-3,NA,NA,TGTGCCGGCAGCTCCCGGGACTTCCACACAGATACCCAGTATTTT,CAGSSRDFHTDTQYF
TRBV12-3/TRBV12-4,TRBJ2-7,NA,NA,TGTGCCAGCAGTTCGGCCCGACAGTCCGAGCAGTACTTC,CASSSARQSEQYF
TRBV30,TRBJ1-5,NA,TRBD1,TGTGCCTGGAGTGGACAGGGAGGTAATCAGCCCCAGCATTTT,CAWSGQGGNQPQHF
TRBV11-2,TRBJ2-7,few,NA,TGTACCAGCAGCCCCCGATCTGGAGCGGATTACGAGCAGTACTTC,CTSSPRSGADYEQYF
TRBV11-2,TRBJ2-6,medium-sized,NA,TGTGCCAGCAGCCCCCCCTCTGGGGCCAACGTCCTGACTTTC,CASSPPSGANVLTF
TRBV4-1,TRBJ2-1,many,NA,TGCGCCAGCAGCTATCCCGGGACGAACAATGAGCAGTTCTTC,CASSYPGTNNEQFF
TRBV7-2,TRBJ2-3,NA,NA,TGTGCCAGCAGCTTAGGGGCACTTCGCACAGATACGCAGTATTTT,CASSLGALRTDTQYF